These 25 T cell receptor beta chains were sequenced from one sample in a study of T-cell reconstitution after alpha-beta-depleted transplantation in children. A library of TCRbeta sequences, prepared with unique molecular identifiers, was generated. One entry per CDR3 protein, called by TCRdb with MiXCR from the PCR reads. The top ten clones hold about 41% of a sample with more than 200,000 distinct CDR3 sequences, roughly 18% of them seen once. The sample consisted of PBMCs, mostly from graft donor cells, taken 360 days after TCRalphabeta/CD19-depleted stem cell transplant. The origin of the receptors is a male patient aged 2 to 9 who had a stem cell transplant for acute lymphoblastic leukemia, so the T cells may come from the graft donor.

This clonotype was seen ten or more times. The chain has TRBV27 and TRBJ2-7; either TRBD1 or TRBD2 may fit D (7 bases each). Germline V lookup: CDR1 MNHEY, CDR2 SMNVEV (reference sequence). The CDR3 loop spans 15 amino acids. The ends were cut back, 8 bases at V and 6 bases at J, with 23 bases in the middle. The chain's CDR3 is CASSTRGGRGSEQYF. CDR3 bases: TGTGCCAGCTCCACGAGGGGGGGCAGGGGGTCCGAGCAGTACTTC.

This clonotype was counted only a few times. This chain connects TRBV7-6 to TRBJ2-1, with TRBD2 matching 13 bases. With V trimmed by 5 bases and J by 6 bases, 7 bases remained unmatched. CDR3 size: 16 residues. Germline-derived CDR1 and CDR2 are SGHVS and FNYEAQ. The CDR3 here is CASSQTSGGLFNEQFF. CDR3 nucleotides: TGTGCCAGCAGCCAGACTAGCGGGGGGTTATTCAATGAGCAGTTCTTC.

The V and J genes are TRBV7-2 and TRBJ1-2; 8 nucleotides agree with TRBD1. Trimming at V came to 3 bases and at J to 2 bases, leaving 8 bases not matched to a gene. Germline lookup yields CDR1 SGHTA and CDR2 FQGNSA. The CDR3 loop spans 16 amino acids. For the CDR3, the DNA is TGTGCCAGCAGCTTCACCGCTGGACAGGGCAACTATGGCTACACCTTC. It specifies CASSFTAGQGNYGYTF.

This clonotype has a count of ten or more. The chain joins TRBV10-3 to TRBJ2-3; D unclear. CDR1 ENHRY and CDR2 SYGVKD come from the germline V gene. The ends were cut back, 6 bases at V and 0 bases at J, with 10 bases in the middle. The CDR3 has 14 amino acids. As DNA, the CDR3 is TGTGCCATCAGGACCGAAACTAGCACAGATACGCAGTATTTT. It is translated as CAIRTETSTDTQYF.

Many counts were recorded for this clonotype. The V and J genes are TRBV7-8 and TRBJ2-3; a weak D match, TRBD2 (5 bases). The V and J ends lost 4 bases and 5 bases respectively, with 16 bases between them. Germline V gene lookup returns CDR1 SGHVS and CDR2 FQNEAQ. The CDR3 length is 15 residues. CDR3 nucleotide sequence: TGTGCCAGCAGCTCCCTCGCGAGGGTGGAAGATACGCAGTATTTT. As protein: CASSSLARVEDTQYF.

The chain combines TRBV29-1 with TRBJ2-2; D unresolved. CDR1 is SQVTM and CDR2 is ANQGSEA in the germline V gene. Trimming took off 7 bases at V and 8 bases at J, with 11 bases between the two ends. The CDR3 totals 11 residues. The chain's CDR3 is CSASFKGELFF. For the CDR3, the DNA is TGCAGCGCCTCTTTTAAAGGGGAGCTGTTTTTT.

This clonotype has a count of ten or more. The chain uses TRBV5-1 and TRBJ2-1; 11 bases map to TRBD2. Germline loops: CDR1 SGHRS, CDR2 YFSETQ. This CDR3 spans 15 amino acids. The J segment lost 6 bases and the V segment lost 0 bases, leaving 2 bases of the junction unmatched. The CDR3 loop reads CASSLALAGVNEQFF. The CDR3 nucleotides read TGCGCCAGCAGCTTGGCACTAGCGGGAGTCAATGAGCAGTTCTTC.

This clonotype was recorded a few times. The J gene is TRBJ2-3, the V gene TRBV6-2 or TRBV6-3; D possibly corresponds to TRBD1 (6 bases). The CDR3 is made up of 17 amino acids. CDR1 and CDR2 (germline): MNHEY, SVGEGT. V lost 0 bases to trimming and J lost 0 bases, with 13 bases between them. In DNA form, the CDR3 reads TGTGCCAGCAGTTACTCGAACAGGGTGTGGAGCACAGATACGCAGTATTTT. It translates to CASSYSNRVWSTDTQYF.

This clonotype was seen a few times. The V call is TRBV7-9, the J call TRBJ2-7; D tentatively reads TRBD1 or TRBD2 (5 bases each). This CDR3 has 13 amino acids. Trimming took 5 bases from V and 2 from J, leaving 10 bases between them. Germline loops: CDR1 SEHNR, CDR2 FQNEAQ (reference sequence). The CDR3 here is CASSRGRPYEQYF. The CDR3 DNA reads TGTGCCAGCAGCCGGGGACGGCCCTACGAGCAGTACTTC.

The sample holds many counts of this clonotype. The J gene is TRBJ2-7, the V gene TRBV7-2; D gene unclear. V was pared by 2 bases and J by 4 bases, with 6 bases between. This CDR3 region has 12 residues. Germline CDR1 and CDR2: SGHTA and FQGNSA. This CDR3 is CASSLSPYEQYF. CDR3 DNA sequence: TGTGCCAGCAGCTTATCCCCATACGAGCAGTACTTC. The whole variable domain, filled in from reference TRBV7-2 and TRBJ2-7, reads GAGVSQSPSNKVTEKGKDVELRCDPISGHTALYWYRQSLGQGLEFLIYFQGNSAPDKSGLPSDRFSAERTGGSVSTLTIQRTQQEDSAVYLCASSLSPYEQYFGPGTRLTVT.

In nucleotides, the CDR3 is TGCAGTGCTAGAGAAGATGCCACTAATGAAAAACTGTTTTTT. The encoded protein is CSAREDATNEKLFF. This chain joins TRBV20-1 and TRBJ1-4; D not resolved. CDR1 is DFQATT and CDR2 is SNEGSKA in the germline V gene (reference sequence). With 0 bases removed from V and 2 bases from J, the gap between germline ends came to 7 bases. CDR3 length equals 14 residues.

The V gene is TRBV5-5, the J gene TRBJ1-5; 8 positions match TRBD1. CDR3 length equals 16 residues. J was trimmed by 1 base and V by 2 bases; bases with no gene match: 5. The germline gives CDR1 SGHKS, CDR2 YYEKEE (reference sequence). CDR3 amino acids: CASSLQGGQSNQPQHF. CDR3 nucleotide sequence: TGTGCCAGCAGCTTACAGGGGGGGCAGAGCAATCAGCCCCAGCATTTT.

This sequence joins TRBV2 and TRBJ1-3, with no clear D. The length of the CDR3 is 13 residues. With 6 bases removed from V and 4 bases from J, the gap between germline ends came to 10 bases. Germline CDR1 and CDR2: SNHLY and FYNNEI. The CDR3 is CASREGEGNTIYF. CDR3 in DNA: TGTGCCAGCAGGGAGGGAGAAGGAAACACCATATATTTT.

This clonotype has just a few counts. This chain links TRBV9 with TRBJ1-1; unclear D gene. Trimming removed 0 bases from V and 3 bases from J, with 9 bases in between. The CDR3 extends over 14 amino acids. The V gene's germline CDR1 is SGDLS and CDR2 YYNGEE. The CDR3 loop reads CASSVGSWDTEAFF. The CDR3, as DNA: TGTGCCAGCAGCGTAGGATCCTGGGACACTGAAGCTTTCTTT.

This clonotype showed up many times. The chain has TRBV25-1 and TRBJ1-4; TRBD1 agrees at 7 bases. V lost 1 base to trimming and J lost 7 bases; unmatched junction nucleotides: 9. The CDR3 covers 16 residues. The germline V gene encodes CDR1 MGHDK and CDR2 SYGVNS. The CDR3 spells CASSEFTTGDGEKLFF. CDR3 sequence (DNA): TGTGCCAGCAGTGAATTCACTACAGGGGATGGTGAAAAACTGTTTTTT.

This clonotype has ten or more counts. This chain connects TRBV7-9 to TRBJ2-3, with 8 bases lining up with TRBD2. V lost 2 bases and J lost 1; bases outside the gene matches: 2. CDR1 and CDR2 (germline): SEHNR, FQNEAQ (reference sequence). The CDR3 is 15 amino acids. The CDR3, as DNA: TGTGCCAGCAGCTTATCAGCGGGAGGCACAGATACGCAGTATTTT. Its translation: CASSLSAGGTDTQYF. Combining the CDR3 with reference TRBV7-9 and TRBJ2-3 gives the whole variable domain DTGVSQNPRHKITKRGQNVTFRCDPISEHNRLYWYRQTLGQGPEFLTYFQNEAQLEKSRLLSDRFSAERPKGSFSTLEIQRTEQGDSAMYLCASSLSAGGTDTQYFGPGTRLTVL.

The genes are TRBV7-2 and TRBJ2-1, with TRBD1 as a possible D gene (6 bases). The V gene's germline CDR1 is SGHTA and CDR2 FQGNSA. V dropped 5 bases and J dropped 0 bases, with 11 bases sitting between them. The length of the CDR3 is 15 residues. CDR3 protein: CASSPDRHSYNEQFF. The CDR3, as DNA: TGTGCCAGCAGCCCCGACAGGCACTCCTACAATGAGCAGTTCTTC.

This clonotype was found many times. The chain has TRBV27 and TRBJ1-1; possible D gene TRBD1, 5 bases. The V end was cut by 4 bases, the J end by 4 bases, with 10 bases between. CDR3 size: 13 residues. Germline CDR1 and CDR2: MNHEY and SMNVEV (reference sequence). CDR3 DNA sequence: TGTGCCAGCAGTTCCCTCGGGGCCACTGAAGCTTTCTTT. This gives the protein CASSSLGATEAFF.

The chain carries TRBV30 and TRBJ1-5, with D uncertain. The germline gives CDR1 GTSNPN, CDR2 SVGIG (reference sequence). The ends were cut back, 3 bases at V and 0 bases at J, with 6 bases in the middle. There are 13 residues in the CDR3. This CDR3 is CAWRQNSNQPQHF. CDR3 bases: TGTGCCTGGAGGCAAAATAGCAATCAGCCCCAGCATTTT.

The chain has TRBV20-1 and TRBJ1-6; TRBD1 matches at 8 bases. This CDR3 contains 16 residues. V lost 0 bases and J lost 6; bases outside the gene matches: 7. Germline loops: CDR1 DFQATT, CDR2 SNEGSKA (reference sequence). CDR3 residues: CSARERGTGGNSPLHF. The DNA of the CDR3 is TGCAGTGCTAGAGAGCGCGGGACAGGTGGTAATTCACCCCTCCACTTT.

This clonotype was counted many times. The CDR3 nucleotides are TGTGCCAGCAGTGACGAGTTTGAGCAGTTCTTC. This encodes CASSDEFEQFF. The V gene is TRBV12-3 or TRBV12-4, the J gene TRBJ2-1, with D unclear. V shed 5 bases and J shed 9 bases, with 8 bases lying between them. CDR3 length: 11 amino acids.

At least ten counts were recorded for this clonotype. This chain connects TRBV12-3 or TRBV12-4 to TRBJ1-4; TRBD1 is a possible D gene (5 bases). V gave up 5 bases and J gave up 7 bases, with 8 bases separating them. The CDR3 covers 12 residues. The CDR3 coding sequence is TGTGCCAGCAGTCCCCAGGGTGAAAAACTGTTTTTT. Translation: CASSPQGEKLFF.

This sequence joins TRBV7-9 and TRBJ1-1, with 10 bases that match TRBD1. Germline trimming cut 4 bases from V and 1 base from J; bases unmatched to any gene: 0. The CDR3 loop spans 14 amino acids. Germline CDR1 and CDR2: SEHNR and FQNEAQ (reference sequence). In DNA form, the CDR3 reads TGTGCCAGCAGCTGGACAGGGGGGAACACTGAAGCTTTCTTT. Translated, it gives CASSWTGGNTEAFF.

This clonotype was seen more than once but under ten times. The chain couples TRBV2 to TRBJ1-1, with a possible D match to TRBD1 (5 bases). The ends were cut back, 4 bases at V and 6 bases at J, with 21 bases in the middle. Germline V gives CDR1 SNHLY, CDR2 FYNNEI. This CDR3 contains 16 residues. In DNA form, the CDR3 reads TGTGCCAGCAGTGTGGATATGGGGCAGAAGCGACCTGAAGCTTTCTTT. Its translation is CASSVDMGQKRPEAFF.

The chain joins TRBV7-9 to TRBJ2-7, with D tentatively TRBD2 (6 bases). Germline-derived CDR1 and CDR2 are SEHNR and FQNEAQ (reference sequence). V was clipped by 2 bases and J by 5 bases, with 16 bases between them. This CDR3 spans 15 amino acids. The CDR3 spells CASSLKSVGGNEQYF. The CDR3 DNA is TGTGCCAGCAGCTTAAAGTCGGTCGGAGGGAACGAGCAGTACTTC.